The next 3 T cell receptor beta chains were all read from a single sample in a study of T cell responses to AZD1222 COVID-19 vaccine. Method: immunoSEQ multiplex PCR; TCRdb's copy keeps in-frame clones and lacks some. The repertoire holds approximately 170,000 clones, around 90% seen once, with 11% in the top ten. The sample consisted of peripheral blood, taken 28 days after the second AZD1222 dose. These receptors all stem from an adult who received the AZD1222 COVID-19 vaccine.

The chain links TRBV7-2 to TRBJ1-3; D remains ambiguous. V gave up 0 bases and J gave up 0 bases, with 6 bases separating them. Germline V gives CDR1 SGHTA, CDR2 FQGNSA. This CDR3 comprises 15 residues. The CDR3 reads CASSLAASSGNTIYF. CDR3 nucleotides: TGTGCCAGCAGCTTAGCAGCGAGCTCTGGAAACACCATATATTTT.

This clone was counted only a few times. The sample holds other DNA sequences that translate to the same CDR3. The rearrangement joins TRBV7-2 to TRBJ2-2; perhaps TRBD2 as D (6 bases). With 0 bases removed from V and 1 base from J, the gap between germline ends came to 6 bases. CDR3 length: 15 residues. Germline values: CDR1 SGHTA, CDR2 FQGNSA. CDR3 coding DNA: TGTGCCAGCAGCTTAGCGGGGGGGAACACCGGGGAGCTGTTTTTT. Its translation is CASSLAGGNTGELFF. Full variable domain (remainder filled in from reference TRBV7-2 and TRBJ2-2): GAGVSQSPSNKVTEKGKDVELRCDPISGHTALYWYRQSLGQGLEFLIYFQGNSAPDKSGLPSDRFSAERTGGSVSTLTIQRTQQEDSAVYLCASSLAGGNTGELFFGEGSRLTVL.

J is TRBJ1-2 and V is TRBV6-5; 7 nucleotides line up with TRBD1. The CDR3 loop spans 13 amino acids. Looked up from germline, CDR1 is MNHEY and CDR2 is SVGAGI. After removal of 6 bases from V and 8 bases from J, the junction contained 9 bases not matched to a gene. The CDR3 loop is CASRQDRETGYTF. The DNA of the CDR3 is TGTGCCAGCAGGCAAGACAGGGAGACGGGCTACACCTTC.